This T cell receptor (beta chain) is from a study of shared clonotypes between healthy human individuals. For the study at large: The study used three CD4 naive, three CD4 memory, two CD8 naive and one CD8 memory plate per donor.

CD45RO negativity and positive selection for CCR7 defined naive CD8 cells, a population that excluded terminally differentiated effector memory CD45RA+ cells. Comments on this clone: Its specificity is not known.

This CDR3 region has 15 residues. The germline CDR1 and CDR2 sequences are WSHSY and SAAADI. Trimming cost V 6 bases and J 0 bases; bases outside gene matches: 1. Study-wide results and caveats: Between a handful of donors, naive CD4 clonotypes were shared at a level of around 4.8%.

Measured with immunoSEQ multiplex PCR; TCRdb has only the in-frame clones, and not every one. Here the sample spans about 1,800,000 clones, approximately 95% being singletons. This TCR was sampled from a man aged 18 to 29 in good health. The chain links TRBV10-2 to TRBJ2-7, with 14 bases identical to TRBD2. What was sequenced was naive CD8+ T cells sorted from blood. The CDR3 region is CASRGTSGSSYEQYF. CDR3 DNA sequence: TGCGCCAGCAGGGGGACTAGCGGGAGCTCCTACGAGCAGTACTTC.